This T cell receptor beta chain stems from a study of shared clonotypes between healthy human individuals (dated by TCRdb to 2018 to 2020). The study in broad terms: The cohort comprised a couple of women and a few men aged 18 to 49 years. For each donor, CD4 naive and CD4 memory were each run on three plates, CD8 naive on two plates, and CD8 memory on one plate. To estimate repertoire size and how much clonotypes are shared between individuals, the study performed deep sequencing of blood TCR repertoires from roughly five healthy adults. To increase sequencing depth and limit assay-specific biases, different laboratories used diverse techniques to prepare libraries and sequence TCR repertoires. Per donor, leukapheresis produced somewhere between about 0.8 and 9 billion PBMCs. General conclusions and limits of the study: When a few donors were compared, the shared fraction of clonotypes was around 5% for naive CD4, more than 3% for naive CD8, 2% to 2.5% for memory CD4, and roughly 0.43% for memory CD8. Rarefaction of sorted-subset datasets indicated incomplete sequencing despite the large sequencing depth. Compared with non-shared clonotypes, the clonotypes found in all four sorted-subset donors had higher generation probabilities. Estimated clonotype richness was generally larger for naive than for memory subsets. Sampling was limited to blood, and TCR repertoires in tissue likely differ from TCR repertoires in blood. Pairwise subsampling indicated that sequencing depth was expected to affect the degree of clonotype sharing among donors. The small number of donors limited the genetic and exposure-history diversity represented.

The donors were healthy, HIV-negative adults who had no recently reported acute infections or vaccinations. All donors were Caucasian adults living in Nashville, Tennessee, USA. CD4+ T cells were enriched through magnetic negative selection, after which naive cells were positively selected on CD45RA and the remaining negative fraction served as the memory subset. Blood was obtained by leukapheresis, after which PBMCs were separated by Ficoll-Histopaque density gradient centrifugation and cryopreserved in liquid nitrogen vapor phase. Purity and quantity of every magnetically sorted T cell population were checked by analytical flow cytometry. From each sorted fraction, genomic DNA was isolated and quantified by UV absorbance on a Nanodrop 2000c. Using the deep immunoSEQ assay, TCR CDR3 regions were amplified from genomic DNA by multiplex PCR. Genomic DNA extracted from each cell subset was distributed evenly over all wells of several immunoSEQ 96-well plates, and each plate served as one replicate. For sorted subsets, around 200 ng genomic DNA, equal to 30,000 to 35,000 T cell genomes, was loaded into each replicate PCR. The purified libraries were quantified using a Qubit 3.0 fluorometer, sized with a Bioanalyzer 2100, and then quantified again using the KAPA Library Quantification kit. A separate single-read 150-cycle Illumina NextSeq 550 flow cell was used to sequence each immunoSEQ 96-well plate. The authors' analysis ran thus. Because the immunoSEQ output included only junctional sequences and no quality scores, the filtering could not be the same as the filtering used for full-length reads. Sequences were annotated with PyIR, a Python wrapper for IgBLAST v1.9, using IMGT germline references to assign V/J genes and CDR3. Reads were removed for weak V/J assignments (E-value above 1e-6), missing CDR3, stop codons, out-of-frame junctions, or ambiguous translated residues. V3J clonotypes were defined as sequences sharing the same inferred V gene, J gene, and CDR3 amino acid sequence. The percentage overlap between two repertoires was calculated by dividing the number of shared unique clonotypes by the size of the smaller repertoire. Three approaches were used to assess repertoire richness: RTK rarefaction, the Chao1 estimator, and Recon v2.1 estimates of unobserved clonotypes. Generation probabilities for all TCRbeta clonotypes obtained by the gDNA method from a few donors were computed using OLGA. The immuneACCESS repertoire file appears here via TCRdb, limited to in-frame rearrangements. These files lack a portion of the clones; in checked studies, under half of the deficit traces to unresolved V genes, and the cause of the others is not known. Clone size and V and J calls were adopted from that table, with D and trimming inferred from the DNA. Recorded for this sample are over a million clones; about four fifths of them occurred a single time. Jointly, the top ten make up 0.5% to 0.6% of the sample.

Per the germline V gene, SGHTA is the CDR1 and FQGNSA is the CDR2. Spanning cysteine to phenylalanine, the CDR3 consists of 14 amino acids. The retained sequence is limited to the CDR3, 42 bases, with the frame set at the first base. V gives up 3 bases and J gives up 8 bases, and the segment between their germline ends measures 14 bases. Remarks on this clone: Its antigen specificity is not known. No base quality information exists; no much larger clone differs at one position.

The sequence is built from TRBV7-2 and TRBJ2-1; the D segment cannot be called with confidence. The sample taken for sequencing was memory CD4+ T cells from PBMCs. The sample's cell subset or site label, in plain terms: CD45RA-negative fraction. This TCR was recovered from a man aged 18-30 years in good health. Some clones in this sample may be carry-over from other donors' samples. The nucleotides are TGTGCCAGCAGCTTGGGATACATGGTCTATGAGCAGTTCTTC. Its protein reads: CASSLGYMVYEQFF.